This note documents a single T cell receptor (beta chain) sequence. Given a much more abundant clone one base away, this may be a read error. The patients chosen for sequencing had shown expansion of CD8+CD57+ cells (detected by flow cytometry). This sample was taken from a study of CD8+CD57+ T cells in acquired aplastic anemia. The CDR3 runs 16 residues. Trimming left V 1 base short and J 7 bases short, with 21 bases between. Germline CDR1 is SGHRS and CDR2 is YFSETQ. Profiling of TCR beta VDJ combinations and CDR3 sequences used genomic DNA as template. TCRdb itself ran the reads through MiXCR, one entry per CDR3 protein. The sample holds approximately 130,000 distinct CDR3 sequences, 40% seen once.

This receptor was taken from a human donor with aplastic anemia. The sequencing sample was made of sorted CD4+, CD8+, or CD8+CD57+ T cells (not recorded which) from PBMCs. V is TRBV5-1 and J is TRBJ2-7; D may be TRBD1 (7 bases). CDR3: CASSLRGGGRDNEQYF. CDR3 sequence (DNA): TGCGCCAGCAGCTTGAGAGGGGGCGGGCGGGACAATGAGCAGTACTTC. The full variable domain, its missing parts supplied by reference TRBV5-1 and TRBJ2-7, is KAGVTQTPRYLIKTRGQQVTLSCSPISGHRSVSWYQQTPGQGLQFLFEYFSETQRNKGNFPGRFSGRQFSNSRSEMNVSTLELGDSALYLCASSLRGGGRDNEQYFGPGTRLTVT.